The clone carrying this T cell receptor beta chain occurred many times. The CDR3 runs to 15 residues. Germline V gene sequence: CDR1 SGDLS, CDR2 YYNGEE. After removal of 3 bases from V and 1 base from J, the junction contained 5 bases not matched to a gene. These data come from a study of regulatory T cells in long-lasting Graves disease. Investigators prepared the TCR beta libraries by applying iRepertoire HTBI primers and Arm-PCR of CDR3 regions. As processed by the authors: Identification yielded 60 or so TRBV and approximately 13 TRBJ segments across samples. MiXCR was run by TCRdb on the multiplex PCR reads, yielding one entry per CDR3 protein. The V and J calls were determined by TCRdb, not by the authors. The sample lists roughly 500,000 distinct CDR3 sequences, around a fifth seen once, with 13% in the top ten. Documented time point: persistent/refractory GD, antithyroid drugs over 5 years with positive TRAb. Researchers made the TCR library from RNA that was extracted from PBMCs.

The rearrangement links TRBV9 to TRBJ1-1; 8 nucleotides line up with TRBD1. The sample consisted of peripheral blood mononuclear cells (PBMCs), taken when the disease was refractory, from a patient treated with antithyroid drugs. The TCR originated in a female donor with Graves disease. CDR3 sequence reads: CASSATGVANTEAFF. The CDR3 bases are TGTGCCAGCAGCGCGACAGGGGTAGCGAACACTGAAGCTTTCTTT.